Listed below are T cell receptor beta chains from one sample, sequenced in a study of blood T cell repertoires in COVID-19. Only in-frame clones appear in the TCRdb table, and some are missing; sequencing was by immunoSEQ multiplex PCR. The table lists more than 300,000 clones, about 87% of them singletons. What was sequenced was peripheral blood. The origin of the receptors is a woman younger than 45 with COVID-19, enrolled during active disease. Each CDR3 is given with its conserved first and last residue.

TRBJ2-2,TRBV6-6,CASRGHSGELFF
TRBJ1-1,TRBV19,CASSLGQNMNTEAFF
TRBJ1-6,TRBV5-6,CASSKGQGSYNSPLHF
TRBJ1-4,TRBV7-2,CASSLDPSPGEKLFF
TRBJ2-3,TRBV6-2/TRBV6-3,CASSVSSGSTDTQYF
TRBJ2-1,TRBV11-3,CASGGRDKSNEQFF
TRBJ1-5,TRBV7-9,CASSLGAGYQPQHF
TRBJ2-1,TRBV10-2,CASSESLAVEQFF
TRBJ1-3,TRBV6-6,CASRPDSSGNTIYF
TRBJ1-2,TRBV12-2,CASRLAPRGFRRGYTF
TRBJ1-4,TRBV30,CAWSGSGALASEKLFF
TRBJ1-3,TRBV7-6,CASSRGQGSGNTIYF
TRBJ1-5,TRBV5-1,CASSYGQGSNQPQHF
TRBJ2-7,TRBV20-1,CSASEGGYEQYF
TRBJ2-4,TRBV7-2,CASSPFDSSLAKNIQYF
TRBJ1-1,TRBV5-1,CASSWGDSNTEAFF
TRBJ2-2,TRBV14,CASSQVGGIGELFF
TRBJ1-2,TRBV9,CASSVGPQQGNYGYTF
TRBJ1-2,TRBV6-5,CASSSQGNGYTF
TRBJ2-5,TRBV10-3,CAISGQAGGYETQYF
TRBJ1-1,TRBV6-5,CASSLGLNTEAFF
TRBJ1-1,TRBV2,CATNRQKNTEAFF
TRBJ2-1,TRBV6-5,CASQTPGGEQFF
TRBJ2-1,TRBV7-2,CASSLKRSSYNEQFF
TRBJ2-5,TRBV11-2,CASSLDLPQETQYF
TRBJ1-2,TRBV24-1,CATSDLYGYTF
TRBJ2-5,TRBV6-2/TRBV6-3,CASSRRETQYF
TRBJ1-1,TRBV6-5,CASSYSRWQSNTEAFF
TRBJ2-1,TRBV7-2,CASSLSLPPNEQFF
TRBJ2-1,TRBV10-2,CASSESKLAGGMGEQFF
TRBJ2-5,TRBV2,CASSRVAETQYF
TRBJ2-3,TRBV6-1,CASSDSGGSTDTQYF
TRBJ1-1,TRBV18,CASSPVQGNTEAFF
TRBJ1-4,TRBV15,CATSRPLGGGNEKLFF